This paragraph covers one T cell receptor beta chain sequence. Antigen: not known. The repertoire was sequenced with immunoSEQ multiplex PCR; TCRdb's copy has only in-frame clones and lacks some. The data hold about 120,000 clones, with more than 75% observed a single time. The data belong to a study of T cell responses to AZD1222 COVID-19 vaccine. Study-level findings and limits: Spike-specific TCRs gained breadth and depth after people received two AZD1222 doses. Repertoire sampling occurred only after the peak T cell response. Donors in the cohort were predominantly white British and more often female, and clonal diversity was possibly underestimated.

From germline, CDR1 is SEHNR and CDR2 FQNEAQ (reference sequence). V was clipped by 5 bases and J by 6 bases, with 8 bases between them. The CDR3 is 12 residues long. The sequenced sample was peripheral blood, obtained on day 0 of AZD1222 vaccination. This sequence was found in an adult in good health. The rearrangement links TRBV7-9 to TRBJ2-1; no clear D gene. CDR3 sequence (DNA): TGTGCCAGCAGCCCTGGATCCAATGAGCAGTTCTTC. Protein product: CASSPGSNEQFF.